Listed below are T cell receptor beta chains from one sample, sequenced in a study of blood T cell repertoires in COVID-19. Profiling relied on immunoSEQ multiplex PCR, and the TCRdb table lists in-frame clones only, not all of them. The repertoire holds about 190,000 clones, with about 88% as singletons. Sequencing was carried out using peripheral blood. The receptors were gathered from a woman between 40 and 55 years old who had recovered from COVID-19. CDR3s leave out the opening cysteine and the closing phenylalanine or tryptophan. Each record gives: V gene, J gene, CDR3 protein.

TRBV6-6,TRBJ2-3,ASKASGTFTDTQY
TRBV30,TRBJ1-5,AWSVGGNQPQH
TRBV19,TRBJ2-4,ASSILAGDVGIQY
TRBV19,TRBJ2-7,ASSIQSGQGFYEQY
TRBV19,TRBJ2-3,ASSSPPSGRTDTQY
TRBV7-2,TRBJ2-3,ASSTLGIAGTDTQY
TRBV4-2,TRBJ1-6,ASSQVLDHSPLH
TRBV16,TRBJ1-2,ASSHGDRPNYGYT
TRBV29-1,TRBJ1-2,SVVGQGNYGYT
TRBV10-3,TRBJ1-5,AISESQGAGQPQH
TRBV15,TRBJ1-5,ATSWEGVQPQH
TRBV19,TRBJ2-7,ASGQGEYEQY
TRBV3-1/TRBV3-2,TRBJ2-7,ASSPPGRGEQY
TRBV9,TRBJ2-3,ASSVSSGQGGTDTQY
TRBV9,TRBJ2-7,ASSVGSGTSEQY
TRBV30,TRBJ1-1,AWSGPGAETEAF
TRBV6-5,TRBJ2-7,ASSLAGAKGEQY
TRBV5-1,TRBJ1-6,ASSPKTGVNSPLH
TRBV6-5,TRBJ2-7,ASRRGPMLYEQY
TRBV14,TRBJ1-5,ASSRGLGQPQH
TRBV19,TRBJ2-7,ASSRLERDEQY
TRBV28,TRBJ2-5,ASSIGLAGGPRQETQY
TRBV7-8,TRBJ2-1,ASSLARTSGSGDNEQF
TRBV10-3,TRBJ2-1,AISGQGLYEQF
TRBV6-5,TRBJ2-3,ASSPGRLVGDTQY
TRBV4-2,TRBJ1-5,ASSQAPNQPQH
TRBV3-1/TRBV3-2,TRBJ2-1,ASSRFVLAGQNNEQF
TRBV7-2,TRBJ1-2,ASTKGQARYYGYT
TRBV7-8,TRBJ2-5,ASSLVSDKLRQETQY
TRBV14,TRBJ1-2,ASSQWRGYGYT
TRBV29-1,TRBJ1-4,SVEVGTAGEKLF
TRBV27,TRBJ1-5,ASRTTEAKDQPQH
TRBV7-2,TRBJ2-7,ASSSQTGSYEQY
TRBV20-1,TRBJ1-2,SASLGLRYGYT
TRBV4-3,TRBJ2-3,ASSQAWTSGSTDTQY
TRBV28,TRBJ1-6,ASSTGQNFYNSPLH
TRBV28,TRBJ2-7,ASSSRTGGVEQY
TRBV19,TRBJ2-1,ASSDRGNNEQF
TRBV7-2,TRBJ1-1,ASSFPGQGVTEAF
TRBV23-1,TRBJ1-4,ASSQSVSEEEKLF
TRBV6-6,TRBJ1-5,ASRGTGGSHNQPQH
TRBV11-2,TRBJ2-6,ASSLDQGRGTSGANVLT
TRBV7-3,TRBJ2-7,ASSPTGSYEQY
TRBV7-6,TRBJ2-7,ASTPGGGGLPYEQY
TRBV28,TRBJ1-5,ASSPGQGPSQPQH
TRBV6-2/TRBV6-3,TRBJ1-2,ASSRTAYGYT
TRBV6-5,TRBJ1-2,ASSADRARGYT
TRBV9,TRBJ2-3,ASSARLAGTDTQY
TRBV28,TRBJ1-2,ASSLSDRGSNGYT
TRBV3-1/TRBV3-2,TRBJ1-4,ASSQRGQVAGGEKLF
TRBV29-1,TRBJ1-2,SVDSSRDSTYYGYT
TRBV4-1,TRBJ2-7,ASSQEWSLAYEQY